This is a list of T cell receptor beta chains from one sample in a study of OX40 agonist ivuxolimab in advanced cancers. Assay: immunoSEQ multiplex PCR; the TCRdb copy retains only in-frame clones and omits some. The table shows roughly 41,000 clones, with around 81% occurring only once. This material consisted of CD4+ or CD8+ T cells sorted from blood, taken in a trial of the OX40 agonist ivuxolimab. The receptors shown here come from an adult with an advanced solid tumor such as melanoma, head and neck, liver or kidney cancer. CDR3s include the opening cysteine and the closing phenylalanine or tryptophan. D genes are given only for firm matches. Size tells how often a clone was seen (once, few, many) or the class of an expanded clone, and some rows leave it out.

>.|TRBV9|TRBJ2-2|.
TGTGCCAGCAGCCCGGAAGGACAGCCCACCGGGGAGCTGTTTTTT
CASSPEGQPTGELFF
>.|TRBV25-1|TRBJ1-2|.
TGTGCCAGCAGTGGGGAAGTTGACTATGGCTACACCTTC
CASSGEVDYGYTF
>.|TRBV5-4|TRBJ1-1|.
TGTGCCAGCAGCTTGTATTCCGGGAACACTGAAGCTTTCTTT
CASSLYSGNTEAFF
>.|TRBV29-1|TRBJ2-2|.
TGCAGCGTTACAGGGAGGGACACCGGGGAGCTGTTTTTT
CSVTGRDTGELFF
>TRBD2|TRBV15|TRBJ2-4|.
TGTGCCACCAGCTCCGGGACTAGCGGGAGTATTGGAGCCAAAAACATTCAGTACTTC
CATSSGTSGSIGAKNIQYF
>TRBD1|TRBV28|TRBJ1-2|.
TGTGCCAGCAGTCTCAGTGGACAGGGTCTCTATGGCTACACCTTC
CASSLSGQGLYGYTF
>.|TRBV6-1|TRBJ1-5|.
TGTGCCAGCAGTGACAGGGAACGACAGCCCCAGCATTTT
CASSDRERQPQHF
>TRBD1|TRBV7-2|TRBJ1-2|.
TGTGCCAGCAGCTTAGGACAGGGGCTCTATGGCTACACCTTC
CASSLGQGLYGYTF
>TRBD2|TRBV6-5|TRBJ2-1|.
TGTGCCAGCAGAGCTAGCGGGAGTCAAAGTAATGAGCAGTTCTTC
CASRASGSQSNEQFF
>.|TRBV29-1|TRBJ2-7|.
TGCAGCGGGACGGACAGCCGCGCCTACGAGCAGTACTTC
CSGTDSRAYEQYF
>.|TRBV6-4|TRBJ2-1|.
TGTGCCAGCAATGGGGCGGCCCAACGCAATGAGCAGTTCTTC
CASNGAAQRNEQFF
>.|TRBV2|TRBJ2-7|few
TGTGCCAGCAGTGTCAGGGCGGAGTACGAGCAGTACTTC
CASSVRAEYEQYF
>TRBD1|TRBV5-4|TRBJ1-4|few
TGTGCCAGCAGCCGAGACAGGGCAACTAATGAAAAACTGTTTTTT
CASSRDRATNEKLFF
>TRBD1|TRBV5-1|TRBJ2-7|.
TGCGCCAGCAGCTCCAGGGGGCATCCCACCTACGAGCAGTACTTC
CASSSRGHPTYEQYF
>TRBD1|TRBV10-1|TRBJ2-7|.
TGCGCCGGCCCGGGGACAGGGGGGAGCGAGCAGTACTTC
CAGPGTGGSEQYF
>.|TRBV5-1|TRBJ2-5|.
TGCGCCAGCGCTCCTTGGGGAGAAGAGACCCAGTACTTC
CASAPWGEETQYF
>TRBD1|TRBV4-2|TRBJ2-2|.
TGTGCCAGCAGCCGATCGGGACAGGGGACCCCCGGGGAGCTGTTTTTT
CASSRSGQGTPGELFF
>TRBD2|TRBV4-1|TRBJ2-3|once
TGCGCCAGCAGCCAACCCCGCCGAGGGAGGGTTTGGGATACGCAGTATTTT
CASSQPRRGRVWDTQYF
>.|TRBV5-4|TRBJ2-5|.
TGTGCCAGCAGCTTGGAGGGACCAGGAGAGACCCAGTACTTC
CASSLEGPGETQYF
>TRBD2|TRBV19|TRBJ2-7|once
TGTGCCACCAACGGGGGGGGAAAGCGCGAGCAGTACTTC
CATNGGGKREQYF
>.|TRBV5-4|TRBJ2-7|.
TGTGCCAGCAGCTTGGCGCAGGGCATCCCCATTACCTACGAGCAGTACTTC
CASSLAQGIPITYEQYF
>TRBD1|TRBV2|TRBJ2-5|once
TGTGCCAGCAGAGGCCTGGGACAGGGAGAGACCCAGTACTTC
CASRGLGQGETQYF
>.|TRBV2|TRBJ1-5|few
TGTGCCAGCAGAACAGATAGCAATCAGCCCCAGCATTTT
CASRTDSNQPQHF
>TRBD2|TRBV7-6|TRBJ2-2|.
TGTGCCAGCAGCTCGGGGGGGGCGACCGGGGAGCTGTTTTTT
CASSSGGATGELFF
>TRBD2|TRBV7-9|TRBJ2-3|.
TGTGCCAGCAGCTCCCCTAGCGGGAGGGGTGGCACAGATACGCAGTATTTT
CASSSPSGRGGTDTQYF
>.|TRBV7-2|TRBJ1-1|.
TGTGCCAGCAGACTACAGGGGAACACTGAAGCTTTCTTT
CASRLQGNTEAFF
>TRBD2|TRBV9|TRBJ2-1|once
TGTGCCAGCAGCGTAGACGGGAGGGCCTACAATGAGCAGTTCTTC
CASSVDGRAYNEQFF
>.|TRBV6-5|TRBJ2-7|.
TGTGCCAGCAGTCCCCGGGACGGAGCCTACGAGCAGTACTTC
CASSPRDGAYEQYF
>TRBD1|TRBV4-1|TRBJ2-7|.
TGCGCCAGCAGCCTCCAAACTCTGACAGGGGGTGGTGAGCAGTACTTC
CASSLQTLTGGGEQYF
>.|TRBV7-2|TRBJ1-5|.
TGTGCCAGCAGCTTCCAGGGGAGCCCCCAGCATTTT
CASSFQGSPQHF
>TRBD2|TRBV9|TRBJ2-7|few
TGTGCCAGCAGCCAGACTAGCGGGAGAGGCGAGCAGTACTTC
CASSQTSGRGEQYF
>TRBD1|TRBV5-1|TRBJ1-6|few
TGCGCCAGCAGCTCCCGACCAGGGGGGGCGAATTCACCCCTCCACTTT
CASSSRPGGANSPLHF
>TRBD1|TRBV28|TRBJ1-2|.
TGTGCCAGCAGCCAGGGACAGGGGATCGGCTACACCTTC
CASSQGQGIGYTF
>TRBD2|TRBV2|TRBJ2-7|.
TGTGCCAGCAGGCCGGGACTAGCGCCCTACGAGCAGTACTTC
CASRPGLAPYEQYF
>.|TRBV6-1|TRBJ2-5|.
TGTGCCAGCTCGCGAAGTGTGGGAAAAGAGACCCAGTACTTC
CASSRSVGKETQYF
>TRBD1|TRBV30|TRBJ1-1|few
TGTGCCTGGAGTGTACGGGCAGGGGGTGCTGAAGCTTTCTTT
CAWSVRAGGAEAFF
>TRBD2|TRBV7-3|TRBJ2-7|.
TGTGCCAGCAGCTCGGGACTAGCGGACCTCGGGCAGTACTTC
CASSSGLADLGQYF
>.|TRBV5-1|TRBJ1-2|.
TGCGCCAGCAGCCAGAATGGGGAGCTCGGTGGCTACACCTTC
CASSQNGELGGYTF
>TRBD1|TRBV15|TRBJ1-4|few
TGTGCCACCAGCAGGGGACAGGCTAGCGAAAAACTGTTTTTT
CATSRGQASEKLFF
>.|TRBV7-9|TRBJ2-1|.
TGTGCCAGCAGCTTAGCGAACAGGGTCAATGAGCAGTTCTTC
CASSLANRVNEQFF
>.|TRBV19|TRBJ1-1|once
TGTGCCAGTAGTATCGCCCTCAGTCACACTGAAGCTTTCTTT
CASSIALSHTEAFF
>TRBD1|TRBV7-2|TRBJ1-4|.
TGTGCCAGCAGCGAGGGACAGGGGCAAGTGTTAGAAAAACTGTTTTTT
CASSEGQGQVLEKLFF
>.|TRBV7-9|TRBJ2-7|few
TGTGCCAGCAGCTTAGGACAAAGCTCCTACGAGCAGTACTTC
CASSLGQSSYEQYF
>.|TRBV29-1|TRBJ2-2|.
TGCAGCGTTCAGGACAGCGCTAATCCAGGGGAGCTGTTTTTT
CSVQDSANPGELFF
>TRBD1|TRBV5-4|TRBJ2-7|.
TGTGCCAGCAGCGGGGGAGGGACAGGGTCCTACGAGCAGTACTTC
CASSGGGTGSYEQYF
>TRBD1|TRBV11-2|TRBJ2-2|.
TGTGCCAGCAGCTTAGATTCCGACAGGGCTAGAATCGGGGAGCTGTTTTTT
CASSLDSDRARIGELFF
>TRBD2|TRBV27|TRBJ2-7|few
TGTGCCAGCAGTTTATCGTGGGCGGGAGTGGGCGAGCAGTACTTC
CASSLSWAGVGEQYF
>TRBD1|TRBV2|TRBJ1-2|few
TGTGCCGACGGGACAGTCAACTATGGCTACACCTTC
CADGTVNYGYTF
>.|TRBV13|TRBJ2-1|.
TGTGCCAGCAGCGTAGGGCTTCAGCACTACAATGAGCAGTTCTTC
CASSVGLQHYNEQFF
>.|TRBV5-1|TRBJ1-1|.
TGCGCCAGCAGCTTGAGCAGTTCAAACACTGAAGCTTTCTTT
CASSLSSSNTEAFF
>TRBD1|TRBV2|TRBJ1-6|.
TGTGCCAGCAGTACCGACAGACAGGGCCTCCACTTT
CASSTDRQGLHF
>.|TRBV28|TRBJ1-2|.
TGTGCCAGCGCGAGGGTAGACTATGGCTACACCTTC
CASARVDYGYTF